This T cell receptor (beta chain) was captured in a study of graft-versus-host responses after intestinal transplantation. Study-wide context: Isolated intestinal, liver-intestinal, or multivisceral transplants had been given to the recipients. Notes on the study in general: Researchers found peak circulating GvH clone levels linked to early post-transplant HvG declines.

CDR3 length equals 15 residues. The V and J ends lost 0 bases and 4 bases respectively, with 11 bases between them. The V gene's germline CDR1 is PRHDT and CDR2 FYEKMQ (reference sequence). Produced via immunoSEQ multiplex PCR; TCRdb's table is partial and in-frame only. The sample includes tens of thousands of clones, 80% to 95% seen only once; the top ten take less than 0.4%. A remark on this clone: The antigen remains undetermined.

J is TRBJ2-3 and V is TRBV13, with a tentative D call TRBD2 (6 bases). The receptor was isolated from a human donor who received an intestinal transplant. Sequenced material: unstimulated CD4+ T cells sorted from spleen or lymph node cells, taken before intestinal transplant. In DNA, the CDR3 is TGTGCCAGCAGCTTAGGGGGGAGGCTTTCAGATACGCAGTATTTT. Amino acid sequence: CASSLGGRLSDTQYF.